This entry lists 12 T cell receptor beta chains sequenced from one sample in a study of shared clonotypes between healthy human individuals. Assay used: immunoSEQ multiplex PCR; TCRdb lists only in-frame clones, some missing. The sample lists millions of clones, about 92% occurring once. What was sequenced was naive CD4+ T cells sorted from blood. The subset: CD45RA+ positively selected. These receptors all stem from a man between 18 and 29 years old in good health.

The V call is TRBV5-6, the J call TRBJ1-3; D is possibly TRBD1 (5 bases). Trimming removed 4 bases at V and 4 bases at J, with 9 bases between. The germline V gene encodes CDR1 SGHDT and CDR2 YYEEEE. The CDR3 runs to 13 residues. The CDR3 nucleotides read TGTGCCAGCAGCAGAGGGGACGGAAACACCATATATTTT. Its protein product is CASSRGDGNTIYF.

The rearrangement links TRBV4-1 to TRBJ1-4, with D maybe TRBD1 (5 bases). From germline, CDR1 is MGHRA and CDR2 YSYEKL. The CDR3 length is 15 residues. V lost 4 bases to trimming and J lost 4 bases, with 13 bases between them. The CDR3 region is CASSRGDAGNEKLFF. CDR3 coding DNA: TGCGCCAGCAGCCGGGGCGACGCGGGTAATGAAAAACTGTTTTTT.

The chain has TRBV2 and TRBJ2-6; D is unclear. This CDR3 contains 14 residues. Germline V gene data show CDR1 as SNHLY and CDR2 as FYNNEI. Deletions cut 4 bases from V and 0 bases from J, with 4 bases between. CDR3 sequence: CASSAFSGANVLTF. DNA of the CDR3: TGTGCCAGCAGTGCTTTCTCTGGGGCCAACGTCCTGACTTTC.

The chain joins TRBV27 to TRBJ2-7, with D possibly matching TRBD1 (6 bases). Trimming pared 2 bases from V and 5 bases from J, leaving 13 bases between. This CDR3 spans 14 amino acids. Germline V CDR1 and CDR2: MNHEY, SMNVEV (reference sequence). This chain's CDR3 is CASSLEQGRNEQYF. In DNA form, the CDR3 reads TGTGCCAGCAGTTTAGAACAGGGAAGGAACGAGCAGTACTTC.

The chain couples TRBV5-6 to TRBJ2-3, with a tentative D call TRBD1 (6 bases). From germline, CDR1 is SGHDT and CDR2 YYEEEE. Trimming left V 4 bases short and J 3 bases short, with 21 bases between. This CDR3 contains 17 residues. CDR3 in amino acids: CASSPRGWGRSTDTQYF. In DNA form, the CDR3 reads TGTGCCAGCAGCCCAAGGGGGTGGGGGCGTAGTACAGATACGCAGTATTTT.

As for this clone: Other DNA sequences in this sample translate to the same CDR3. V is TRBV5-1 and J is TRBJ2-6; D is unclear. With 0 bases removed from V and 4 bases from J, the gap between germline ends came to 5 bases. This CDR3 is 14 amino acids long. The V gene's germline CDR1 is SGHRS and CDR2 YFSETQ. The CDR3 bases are TGCGCCAGCAGCTTGGAAGGCGGGGCCAACGTCCTGACTTTC. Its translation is CASSLEGGANVLTF. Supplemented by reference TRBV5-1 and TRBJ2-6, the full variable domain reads KAGVTQTPRYLIKTRGQQVTLSCSPISGHRSVSWYQQTPGQGLQFLFEYFSETQRNKGNFPGRFSGRQFSNSRSEMNVSTLELGDSALYLCASSLEGGANVLTFGAGSRLTVL.

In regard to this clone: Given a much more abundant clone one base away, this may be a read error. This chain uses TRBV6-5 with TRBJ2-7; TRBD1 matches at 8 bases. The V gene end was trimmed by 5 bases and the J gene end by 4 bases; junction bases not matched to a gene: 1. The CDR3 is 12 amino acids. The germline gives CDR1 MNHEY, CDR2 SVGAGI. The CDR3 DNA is TGTGCCAGCAGTGGGGACAGGTACGAGCAGTACTTC. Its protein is CASSGDRYEQYF.

The CDR3 coding sequence is TGTGCCAGCAGCTCTGGACTAGGCTTCACAGATACGCAGTATTTT. It is translated as CASSSGLGFTDTQYF. The rearrangement joins TRBV7-2 to TRBJ2-3, with 7 bases aligning to TRBD2. CDR3 length equals 15 residues. The germline V gene has CDR1 SGHTA and CDR2 FQGNSA. J gave up 2 bases and V 4 bases, and 6 bases lay outside the gene matches.

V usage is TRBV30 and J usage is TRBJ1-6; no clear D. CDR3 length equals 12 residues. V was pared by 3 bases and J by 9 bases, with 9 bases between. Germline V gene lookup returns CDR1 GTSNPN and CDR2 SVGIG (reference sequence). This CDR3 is CAWSAPGSPLHF. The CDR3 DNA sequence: TGTGCCTGGAGCGCACCTGGTTCACCCCTCCACTTT.

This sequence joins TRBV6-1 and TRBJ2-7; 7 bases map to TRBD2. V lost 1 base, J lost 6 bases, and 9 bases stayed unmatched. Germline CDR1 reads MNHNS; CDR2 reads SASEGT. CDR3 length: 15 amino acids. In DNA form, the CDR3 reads TGTGCCAGCAGTGAAGGCGGGAGTAGGGCGGTCGAGCAGTACTTC. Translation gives CASSEGGSRAVEQYF.

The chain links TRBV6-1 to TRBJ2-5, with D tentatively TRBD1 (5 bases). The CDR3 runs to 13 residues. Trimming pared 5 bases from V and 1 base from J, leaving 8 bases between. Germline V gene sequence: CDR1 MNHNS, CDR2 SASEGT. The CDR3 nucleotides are TGTGCCAGCAGTAGGACACCCCAAGAGACCCAGTACTTC. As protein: CASSRTPQETQYF.

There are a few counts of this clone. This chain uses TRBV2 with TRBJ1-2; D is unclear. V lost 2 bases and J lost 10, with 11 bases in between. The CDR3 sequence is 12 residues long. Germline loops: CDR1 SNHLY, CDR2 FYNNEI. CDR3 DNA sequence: TGTGCCAGCAGTGAATCGCAGTTGGTCTACACCTTC. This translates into CASSESQLVYTF.